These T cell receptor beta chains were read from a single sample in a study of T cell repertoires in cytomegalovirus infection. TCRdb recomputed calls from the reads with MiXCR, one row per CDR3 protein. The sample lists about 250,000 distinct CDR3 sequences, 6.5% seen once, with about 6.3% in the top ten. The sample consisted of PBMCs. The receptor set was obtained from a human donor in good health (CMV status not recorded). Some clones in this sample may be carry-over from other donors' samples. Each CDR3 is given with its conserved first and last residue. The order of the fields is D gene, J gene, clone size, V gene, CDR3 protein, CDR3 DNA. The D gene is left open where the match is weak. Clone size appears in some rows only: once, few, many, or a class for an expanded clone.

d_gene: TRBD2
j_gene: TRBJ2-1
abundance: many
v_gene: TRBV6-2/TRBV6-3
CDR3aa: CASSTWALAGGIYNEQFF
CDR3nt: TGTGCCAGCAGTACCTGGGCTCTAGCGGGGGGGATCTACAATGAGCAGTTCTTC

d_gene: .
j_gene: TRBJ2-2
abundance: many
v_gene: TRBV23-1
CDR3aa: CASSQSRDGPFNTGELFF
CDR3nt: TGCGCCAGCAGTCAATCCCGTGACGGTCCATTCAACACCGGGGAGCTGTTTTTT

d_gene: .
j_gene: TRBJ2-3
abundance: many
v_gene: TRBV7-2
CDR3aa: CASSLGERWTDTQYF
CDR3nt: TGTGCCAGCAGCTTAGGGGAGCGATGGACAGATACGCAGTATTTT

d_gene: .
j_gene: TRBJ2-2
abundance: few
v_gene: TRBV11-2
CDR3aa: CASSLDVYTGELFF
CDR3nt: TGTGCCAGCAGCTTAGATGTGTACACCGGGGAGCTGTTTTTT

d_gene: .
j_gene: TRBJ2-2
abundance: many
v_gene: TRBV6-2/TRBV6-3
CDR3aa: CASSDGPENTGELFF
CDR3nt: TGTGCCAGCAGTGACGGGCCGGAGAACACCGGGGAGCTGTTTTTT

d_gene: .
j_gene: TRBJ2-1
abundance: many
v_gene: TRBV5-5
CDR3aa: CASSRLSERQFF
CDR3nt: TGTGCCAGCAGCCGTCTAAGCGAAAGGCAGTTCTTC

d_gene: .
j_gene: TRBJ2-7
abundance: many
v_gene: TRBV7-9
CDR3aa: CASSGTGEEQYF
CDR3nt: TGTGCCAGCAGCGGCACAGGTGAAGAGCAGTACTTC

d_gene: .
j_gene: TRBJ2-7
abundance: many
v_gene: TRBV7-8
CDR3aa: CASNWGTSYEQYF
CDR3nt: TGTGCCAGCAATTGGGGAACTTCCTACGAGCAGTACTTC

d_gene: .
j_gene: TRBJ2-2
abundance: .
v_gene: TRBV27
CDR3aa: CASRGENTGELFF
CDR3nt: TGTGCCAGTAGAGGGGAGAACACCGGGGAGCTGTTTTTT

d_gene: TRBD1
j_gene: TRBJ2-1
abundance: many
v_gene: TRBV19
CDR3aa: CASTLGQGRHNEQFF
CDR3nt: TGTGCCAGTACCTTGGGACAGGGGCGGCACAATGAGCAGTTCTTC

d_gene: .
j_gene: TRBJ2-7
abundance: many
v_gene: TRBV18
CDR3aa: CASSPRTLHEQYF
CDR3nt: TGTGCCAGCTCACCGCGGACCCTCCACGAGCAGTACTTC

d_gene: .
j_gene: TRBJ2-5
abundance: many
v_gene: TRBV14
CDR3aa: CASSQEKEGQETQYF
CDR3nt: TGTGCCAGCAGCCAAGAGAAGGAAGGGCAAGAGACCCAGTACTTC

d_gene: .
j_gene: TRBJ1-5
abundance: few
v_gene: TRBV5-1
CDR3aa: CASSLEGSWQPQHF
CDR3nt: TGCGCCAGCAGCTTGGAGGGGAGTTGGCAGCCCCAGCATTTT

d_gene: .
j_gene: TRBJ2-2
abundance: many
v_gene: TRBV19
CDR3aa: CASSTGPPGPGELFF
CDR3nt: TGTGCCAGTAGTACCGGACCCCCTGGGCCTGGGGAGCTGTTTTTT

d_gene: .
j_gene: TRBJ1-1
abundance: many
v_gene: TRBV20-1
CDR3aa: CSAPRSGPEAFF
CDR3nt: TGCAGTGCTCCTAGGTCCGGACCTGAAGCTTTCTTT

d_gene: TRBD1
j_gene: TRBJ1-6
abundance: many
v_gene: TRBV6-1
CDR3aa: CASSVLRQGGSPLHF
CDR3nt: TGTGCCAGCAGTGTACTCCGACAGGGAGGATCACCCCTCCACTTT

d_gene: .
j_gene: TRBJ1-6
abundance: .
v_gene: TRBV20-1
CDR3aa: CSARVRDLVDSPLHF
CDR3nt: TGCAGTGCTAGAGTGCGGGACCTAGTGGATTCACCCCTCCACTTT

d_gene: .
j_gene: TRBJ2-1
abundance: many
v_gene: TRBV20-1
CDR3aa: CSVMRPVGNEQFF
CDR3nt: TGCAGTGTCATGCGGCCAGTAGGGAATGAGCAGTTCTTC

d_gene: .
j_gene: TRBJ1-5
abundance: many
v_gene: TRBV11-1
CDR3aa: CASSRNPGQPQHF
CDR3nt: TGTGCCAGCAGTCGAAACCCGGGTCAGCCCCAGCATTTT

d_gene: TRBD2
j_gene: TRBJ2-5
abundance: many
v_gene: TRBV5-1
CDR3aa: CASSTGGSRETQYF
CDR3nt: TGCGCCAGCAGCACGGGGGGTAGCCGAGAGACCCAGTACTTC

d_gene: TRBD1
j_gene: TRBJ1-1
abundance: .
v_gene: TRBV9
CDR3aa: CASKQGPGNTEAFF
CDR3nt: TGTGCCAGTAAACAGGGGCCAGGGAACACTGAAGCTTTCTTT

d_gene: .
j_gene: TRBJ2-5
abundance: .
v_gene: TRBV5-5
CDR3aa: CASSPGGQHQETQYF
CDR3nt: TGTGCCAGCAGCCCCGGGGGACAACACCAAGAGACCCAGTACTTC

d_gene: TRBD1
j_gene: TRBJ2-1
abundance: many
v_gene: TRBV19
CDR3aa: CASRSTGVSSYNEQFF
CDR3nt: TGTGCCAGTAGGTCTACAGGGGTTAGCTCCTACAATGAGCAGTTCTTC

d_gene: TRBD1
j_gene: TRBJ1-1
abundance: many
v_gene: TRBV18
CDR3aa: CASSPTGMDVTEAFF
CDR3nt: TGTGCCAGCTCACCGACAGGGATGGATGTCACTGAAGCTTTCTTT

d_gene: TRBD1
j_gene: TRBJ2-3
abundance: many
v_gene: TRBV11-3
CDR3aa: CASSWRQGTDTQYF
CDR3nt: TGTGCCAGCAGCTGGAGACAGGGGACAGATACGCAGTATTTT

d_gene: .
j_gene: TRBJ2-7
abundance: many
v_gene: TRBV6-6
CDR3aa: CASSSISSVQYF
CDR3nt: TGTGCCAGCAGTTCCATCAGCTCCGTGCAGTACTTC

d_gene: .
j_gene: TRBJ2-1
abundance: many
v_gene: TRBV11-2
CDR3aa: CASSPRGGPEDEQFF
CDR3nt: TGTGCCAGCAGCCCAAGGGGCGGACCTGAGGATGAGCAGTTCTTC

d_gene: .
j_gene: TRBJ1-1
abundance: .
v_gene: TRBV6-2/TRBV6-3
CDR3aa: CASRPQTSVEAFF
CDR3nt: TGTGCCAGCAGGCCGCAGACGTCTGTCGAAGCTTTCTTT

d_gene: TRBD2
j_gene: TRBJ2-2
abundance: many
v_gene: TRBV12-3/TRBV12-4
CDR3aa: CASRPTRGGAGHTGELFF
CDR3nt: TGTGCCAGCAGACCCACTCGCGGGGGGGCAGGGCACACCGGGGAGCTGTTTTTT

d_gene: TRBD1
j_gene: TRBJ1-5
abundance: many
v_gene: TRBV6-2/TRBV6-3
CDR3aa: CASRIPKFGQEDQPQHF
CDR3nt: TGTGCCAGCAGAATACCCAAATTCGGACAGGAAGATCAGCCCCAGCATTTT